Below, one TCR beta chain is given with its context. Its cognate antigen is unknown. This CDR3 is 14 amino acids long. V trimming: 5 bases; J trimming: 7 bases; junction bases outside the gene matches: 11. Germline V gene lookup returns CDR1 SGHRS and CDR2 YFSETQ. The record originates from a study of cytomegalovirus exposure and HLA in healthy donors. The method was immunoSEQ multiplex PCR; TCRdb's version includes in-frame clones alone and lacks a portion of them. The top ten hold around 2.9% of the sample, which has 55,000 to 65,000 clones, 80% to 95% seen once. Broader study findings: Reported performance of the classifier showed diagnosis of cytomegalovirus status with high specificity and sensitivity. Cytomegalovirus-associated status was assigned to around 160 TCR beta chains.

The V and J genes are TRBV5-1 and TRBJ1-1; 7 bases are shared with TRBD1. The sequenced sample consisted of PBMCs. The receptor was derived from a man aged 18 to 30 in good health and CMV-seronegative. The CDR3 DNA sequence: TGCGCCAGCAGGGTTTTGATCACAGGGGATGAAGCTTTCTTT. Amino acid sequence: CASRVLITGDEAFF.